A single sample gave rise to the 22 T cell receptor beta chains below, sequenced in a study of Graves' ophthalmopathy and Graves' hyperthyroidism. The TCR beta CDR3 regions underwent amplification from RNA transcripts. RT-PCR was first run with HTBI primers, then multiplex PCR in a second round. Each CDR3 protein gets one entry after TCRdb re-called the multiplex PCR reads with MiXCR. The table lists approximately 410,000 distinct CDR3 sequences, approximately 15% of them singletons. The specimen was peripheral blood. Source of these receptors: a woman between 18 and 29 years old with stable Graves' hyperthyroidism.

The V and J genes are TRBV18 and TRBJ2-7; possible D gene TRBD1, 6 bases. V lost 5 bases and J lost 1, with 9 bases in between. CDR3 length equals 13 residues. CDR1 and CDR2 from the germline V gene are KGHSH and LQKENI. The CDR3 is CASSEGQSYEQYV. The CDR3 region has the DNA TGTGCCAGCTCAGAAGGACAGTCCTACGAGCAGTACGTC.

CDR3 region: CASSMEQDLNEKLFF. Here the CDR3 DNA reads TGTGCCAGTAGTATGGAACAGGACCTTAATGAAAAACTGTTTTTT. The chain joins TRBV19 to TRBJ1-4, with D tentatively TRBD1 (5 bases). The germline V gene has CDR1 LNHDA and CDR2 SQIVND (reference sequence). The CDR3 totals 15 residues. Between the trimmed V and J ends, which lost 3 bases and 4 bases, there was a span of 12 bases.

The CDR3 DNA sequence: TGTGCCAGCGTACCCGGGAGGCTGGGGAACACTGAAGCTTTCTTT. Amino acids: CASVPGRLGNTEAFF. This chain connects TRBV6-1 to TRBJ1-1; D not resolved. This CDR3 contains 15 residues. V dropped 8 bases and J dropped 1 base, with 17 bases sitting between them. Germline V lookup: CDR1 MNHNS, CDR2 SASEGT.

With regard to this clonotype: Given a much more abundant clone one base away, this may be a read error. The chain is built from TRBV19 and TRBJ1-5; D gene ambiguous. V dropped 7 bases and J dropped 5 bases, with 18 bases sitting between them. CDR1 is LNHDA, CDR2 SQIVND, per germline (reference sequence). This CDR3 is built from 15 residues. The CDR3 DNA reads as TGTGCCAGTAACCCATTTATGGGAGGGCATCAGCCCCAGCATTTT. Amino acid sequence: CASNPFMGGHQPQHF.

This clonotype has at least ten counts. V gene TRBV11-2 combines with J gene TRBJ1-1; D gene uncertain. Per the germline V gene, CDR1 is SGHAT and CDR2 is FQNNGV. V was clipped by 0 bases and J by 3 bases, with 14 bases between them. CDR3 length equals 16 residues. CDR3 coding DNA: TGTGCCAGCAGCTTAGATCATTGGCTGCTATACACTGAAGCTTTCTTT. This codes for CASSLDHWLLYTEAFF. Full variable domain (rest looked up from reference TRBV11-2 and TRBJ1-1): EAGVAQSPRYKIIEKRQSVAFWCNPISGHATLYWYQQILGQGPKLLIQFQNNGVVDDSQLPKDRFSAERLKGVDSTLKIQPAKLEDSAVYLCASSLDHWLLYTEAFFGQGTRLTVV.

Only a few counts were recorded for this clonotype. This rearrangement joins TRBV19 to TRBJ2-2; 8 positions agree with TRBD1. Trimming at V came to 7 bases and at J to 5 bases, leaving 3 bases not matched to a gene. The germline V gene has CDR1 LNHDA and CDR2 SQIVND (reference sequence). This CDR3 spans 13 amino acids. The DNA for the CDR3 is TGTGCCAGTATGCGGACAGGGACCGGGGAGCTGTTTTTT. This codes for CASMRTGTGELFF.

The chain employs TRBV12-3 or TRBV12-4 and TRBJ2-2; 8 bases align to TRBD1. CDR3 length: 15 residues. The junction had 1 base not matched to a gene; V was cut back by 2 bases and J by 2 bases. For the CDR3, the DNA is TGTGCCAGCAGTTTACCAGGGGGCAACACCGGGGAGCTGTTTTTT. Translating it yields CASSLPGGNTGELFF.

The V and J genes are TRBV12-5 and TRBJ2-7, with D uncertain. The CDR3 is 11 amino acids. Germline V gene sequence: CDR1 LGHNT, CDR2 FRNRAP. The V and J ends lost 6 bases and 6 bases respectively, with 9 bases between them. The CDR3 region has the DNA TGTGCTAGTGGCCTCCTTTCCGAGCAGTACTTC. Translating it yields CASGLLSEQYF.

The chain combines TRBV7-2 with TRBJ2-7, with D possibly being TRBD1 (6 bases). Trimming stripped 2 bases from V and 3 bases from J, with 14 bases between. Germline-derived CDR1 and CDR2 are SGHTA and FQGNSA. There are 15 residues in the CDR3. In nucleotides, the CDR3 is TGTGCCAGCAGCTTAAGGGCAGGGGAATTCTACGAGCAGTACTTC. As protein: CASSLRAGEFYEQYF.

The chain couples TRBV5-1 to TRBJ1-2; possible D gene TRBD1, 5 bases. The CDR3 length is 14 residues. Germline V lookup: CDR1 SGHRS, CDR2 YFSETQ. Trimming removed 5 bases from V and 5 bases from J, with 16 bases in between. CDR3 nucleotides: TGCGCCAGCAGTCTAGGGGACCGACTATATGGCTACACCTTC. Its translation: CASSLGDRLYGYTF.

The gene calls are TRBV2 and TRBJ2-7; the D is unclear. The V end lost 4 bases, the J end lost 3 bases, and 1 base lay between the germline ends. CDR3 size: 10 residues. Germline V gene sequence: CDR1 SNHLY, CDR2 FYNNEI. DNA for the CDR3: TGTGCCAGCAGTGGCTACGAGCAGTACGTC. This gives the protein CASSGYEQYV.

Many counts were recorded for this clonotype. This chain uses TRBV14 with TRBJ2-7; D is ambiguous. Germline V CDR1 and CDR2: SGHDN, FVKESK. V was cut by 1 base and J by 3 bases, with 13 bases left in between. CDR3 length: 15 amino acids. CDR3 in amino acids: CASSQGPGRNYEQYF. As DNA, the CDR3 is TGTGCCAGCAGCCAAGGTCCAGGCAGAAACTACGAGCAGTACTTC.

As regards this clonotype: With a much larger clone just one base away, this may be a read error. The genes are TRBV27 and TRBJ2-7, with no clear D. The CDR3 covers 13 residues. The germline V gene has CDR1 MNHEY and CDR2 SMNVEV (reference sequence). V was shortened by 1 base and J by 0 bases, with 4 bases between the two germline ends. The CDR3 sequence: CASSLCPSYEQYF. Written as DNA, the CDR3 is TGTGCCAGCAGTTTATGTCCCTCCTACGAGCAGTACTTC.

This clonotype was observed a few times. CDR3 residues: CATSRLQGGTGELFF. CDR3 nucleotides: TGTGCCACCAGCAGACTCCAGGGGGGCACCGGGGAGCTGTTTTTT. The rearrangement joins TRBV15 to TRBJ2-2, with a tentative D call TRBD1 (7 bases). V was clipped by 2 bases and J by 4 bases, with 11 bases between them. The CDR3 is 15 amino acids. Germline CDR1 is LNHNV and CDR2 is YYDKDF (reference sequence).

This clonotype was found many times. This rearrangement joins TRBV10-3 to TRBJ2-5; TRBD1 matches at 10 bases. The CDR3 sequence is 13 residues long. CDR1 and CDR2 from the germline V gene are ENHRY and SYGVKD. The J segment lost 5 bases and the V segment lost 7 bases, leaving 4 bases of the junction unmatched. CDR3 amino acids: CAIKGQGRETQYF. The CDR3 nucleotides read TGTGCCATCAAGGGACAGGGGAGGGAGACCCAGTACTTC.

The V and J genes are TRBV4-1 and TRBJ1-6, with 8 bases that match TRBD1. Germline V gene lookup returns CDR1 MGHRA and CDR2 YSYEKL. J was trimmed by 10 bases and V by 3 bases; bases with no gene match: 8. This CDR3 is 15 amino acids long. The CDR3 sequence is CASSQLTGDWSPLHF. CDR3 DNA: TGCGCCAGCAGCCAGCTGACAGGGGATTGGTCACCCCTCCACTTT.

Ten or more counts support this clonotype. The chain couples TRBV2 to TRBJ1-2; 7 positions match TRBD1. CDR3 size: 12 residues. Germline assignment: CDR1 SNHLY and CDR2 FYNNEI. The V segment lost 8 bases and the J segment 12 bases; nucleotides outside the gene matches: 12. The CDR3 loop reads CASFTGTARNTF. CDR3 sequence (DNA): TGTGCCAGCTTCACCGGGACAGCCAGAAACACCTTC. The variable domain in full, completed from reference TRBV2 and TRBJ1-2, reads EPEVTQTPSHQVTQMGQEVILRCVPISNHLYFYWYRQILGQKVEFLVSFYNNEISEKSEIFDDQFSVERPDGSNFTLKIRSTKLEDSAMYFCASFTGTARNTFGSGTRLTVV.

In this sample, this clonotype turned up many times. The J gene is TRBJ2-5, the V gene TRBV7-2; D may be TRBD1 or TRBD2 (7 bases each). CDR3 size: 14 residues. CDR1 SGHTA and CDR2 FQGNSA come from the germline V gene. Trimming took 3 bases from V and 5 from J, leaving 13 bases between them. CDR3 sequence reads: CASSLDQGGETQYF. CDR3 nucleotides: TGTGCCAGCAGCTTGGATCAGGGGGGGGAGACCCAGTACTTC.

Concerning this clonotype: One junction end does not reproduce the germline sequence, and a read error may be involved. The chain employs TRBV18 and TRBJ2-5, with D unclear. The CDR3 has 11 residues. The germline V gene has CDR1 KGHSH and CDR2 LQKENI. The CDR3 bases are TGTGCCAGCTCACTTCAAGAGGCCCAGTACTTC. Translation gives CASSLQEAQYF.

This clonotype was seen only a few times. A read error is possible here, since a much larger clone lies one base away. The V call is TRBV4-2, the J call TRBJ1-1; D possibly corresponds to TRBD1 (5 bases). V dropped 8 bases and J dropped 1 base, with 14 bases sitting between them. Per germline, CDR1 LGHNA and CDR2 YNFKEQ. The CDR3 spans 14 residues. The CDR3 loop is CASARGAANTEAFF. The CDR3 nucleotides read TGTGCCAGCGCCCGTGGGGCAGCGAACACTGAAGCTTTCTTT.

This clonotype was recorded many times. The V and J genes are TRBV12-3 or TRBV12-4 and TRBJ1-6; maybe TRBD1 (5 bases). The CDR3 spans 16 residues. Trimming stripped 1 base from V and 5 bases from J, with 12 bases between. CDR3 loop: CASSLGRGFDNSPLHF. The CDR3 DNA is TGTGCCAGCAGTTTAGGCCGGGGGTTCGATAATTCACCCCTCCACTTT.

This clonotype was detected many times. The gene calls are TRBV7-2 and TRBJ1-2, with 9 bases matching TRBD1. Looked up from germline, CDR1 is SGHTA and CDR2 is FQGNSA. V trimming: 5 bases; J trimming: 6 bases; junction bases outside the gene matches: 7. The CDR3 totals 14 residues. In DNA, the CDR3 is TGTGCCAGCAGCGGCCGGGACAGGGAACATGGCTACACCTTC. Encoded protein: CASSGRDREHGYTF.